What follows are 25 T cell receptor beta chains derived from one specimen sequenced in a study of glioma-infiltrating T cells after dendritic cell vaccination. The method was immunoSEQ multiplex PCR; TCRdb's version includes in-frame clones alone and lacks a portion of them. This table holds approximately 64,000 clones, roughly 80% found once. Sequencing used blood, obtained before dendritic cell vaccination. These receptors were obtained from a human donor with glioblastoma.

This chain connects TRBV6-1 to TRBJ1-6; 7 nucleotides match TRBD1. Germline CDR1 reads MNHNS; CDR2 reads SASEGT. The CDR3 has 14 amino acids. The V and J ends lost 5 bases and 9 bases, in that order; junction bases with no gene match: 7. CDR3 sequence (DNA): TGTGCCAGCAGTTCTCGGGACAGCATTTCACCCCTCCACTTT. Its translation: CASSSRDSISPLHF.

V usage is TRBV19 and J usage is TRBJ1-1, with D possibly TRBD1 on 6 matching bases. This CDR3 has 18 residues. Per the germline V gene, CDR1 is LNHDA and CDR2 is SQIVND (reference sequence). Deletions cut 3 bases from V and 3 bases from J, with 23 bases between. CDR3 bases: TGTGCCAGTAGTATGTCCCCTAAACAGGGTCTGGTGTACACTGAAGCTTTCTTT. Protein: CASSMSPKQGLVYTEAFF.

In this sample, this clone turned up many times. V and J are TRBV6-1 and TRBJ1-4; tentatively, D is TRBD1 (5 bases). This CDR3 contains 12 residues. V lost 5 bases, J lost 12 bases, and 13 bases lay in between. Germline V gives CDR1 MNHNS, CDR2 SASEGT. The CDR3 DNA follows: TGTGCCAGCAGTTATCCTCTGACAGAACTGTTTTTT. Translation: CASSYPLTELFF.

The CDR3, as DNA: TGCAGCGCAGGACAAGCGGGGGGCGTCGGGGAGCTGTTTTTT. It specifies CSAGQAGGVGELFF. V gene TRBV29-1 combines with J gene TRBJ2-2; 9 bases align to TRBD2. The CDR3 is made up of 14 amino acids. Germline V gene sequence: CDR1 SQVTM, CDR2 ANQGSEA. The J segment lost 7 bases and the V segment lost 7 bases, leaving 10 bases of the junction unmatched.

This chain connects TRBV18 to TRBJ1-6; D unclear. The germline gives CDR1 KGHSH, CDR2 LQKENI. CDR3 size: 14 residues. V lost 6 bases and J 2 bases, leaving 8 bases between the germline ends. CDR3 residues: CASSPGTYNSPLHF. The CDR3 coding sequence is TGTGCCAGCTCGCCCGGGACCTATAATTCACCCCTCCACTTT.

V gene TRBV28 combines with J gene TRBJ1-4, with D maybe TRBD1 (5 bases). The CDR3 length is 14 residues. Germline CDR1 and CDR2: MDHEN and SYDVKM. The ends were cut back, 6 bases at V and 4 bases at J, with 12 bases in the middle. The CDR3 sequence: CASSRDSINEKLFF. CDR3 nucleotide sequence: TGTGCCAGCAGCCGAGACAGCATTAATGAAAAACTGTTTTTT.

V is TRBV5-8 and J is TRBJ2-6; possible D gene TRBD1, 6 bases. Germline V gives CDR1 SGHTS, CDR2 YDEGEE. The CDR3 is 16 residues long. V lost 1 base and J lost 2, with 10 bases in between. The CDR3 nucleotides read TGTGCCAGCAGCTTGTCTGGACAGACTGGGGCCAACGTCCTGACTTTC. Translated: CASSLSGQTGANVLTF. Variable domain in full (rest from reference TRBV5-8 and TRBJ2-6): EAGVTQSPTHLIKTRGQQATLRCSPISGHTSVYWYQQALGLGLQFLLWYDEGEERNRGNFPPRFSGRQFPNYSSELNVNALELEDSALYLCASSLSGQTGANVLTFGAGSRLTVL.

The J gene is TRBJ2-1, the V gene TRBV27; 9 bases are a match to TRBD1. V trimming: 2 bases; J trimming: 4 bases; junction bases outside the gene matches: 0. Germline V gene sequence: CDR1 MNHEY, CDR2 SMNVEV (reference sequence). There are 14 residues in the CDR3. The CDR3 nucleotides are TGTGCCAGCAGTTTAGGGACAGGGTACAATGAGCAGTTCTTC. Its protein is CASSLGTGYNEQFF.

This clone was counted between two and nine times. Other DNA sequences from this sample encode an identical CDR3 as well. The chain recombines TRBV28 with TRBJ1-4, with D unresolved. Trimming cost V 5 bases and J 8 bases, with 12 bases left between them. Germline V gives CDR1 MDHEN, CDR2 SYDVKM. CDR3 length: 13 residues. The CDR3 region is CASSLGRGEKLFF. The CDR3 DNA follows: TGTGCCAGCAGTCTAGGACGGGGAGAAAAACTGTTTTTT.

This chain uses TRBV18 with TRBJ1-2; TRBD1 aligns across 11 bases. The CDR3 runs to 15 residues. Germline loops: CDR1 KGHSH, CDR2 LQKENI. V was clipped by 3 bases and J by 5 bases; unmatched bases: 5. The CDR3 protein is CASSPDRGRGYGYTF. In nucleotides, the CDR3 is TGTGCCAGCTCACCGGACAGGGGGCGAGGGTATGGCTACACCTTC. The variable domain in full, with the rest retrieved from reference TRBV18 and TRBJ1-2, is NAGVMQNPRHLVRRRGQEARLRCSPMKGHSHVYWYRQLPEEGLKFMVYLQKENIIDESGMPKERFSAEFPKEGPSILRIQQVVRGDSAAYFCASSPDRGRGYGYTFGSGTRLTVV.

V and J are TRBV7-2 and TRBJ2-1; the D gene is possibly TRBD2 (5 bases). CDR1 SGHTA and CDR2 FQGNSA come from the germline V gene. Deletions cut 0 bases from V and 6 bases from J, with 6 bases between. CDR3 length equals 13 residues. The CDR3 here is CASSLARVNEQFF. CDR3 DNA sequence: TGTGCCAGCAGCTTAGCGCGGGTCAATGAGCAGTTCTTC.

The genes are TRBV29-1 and TRBJ2-4; no clear D. The V end lost 6 bases, the J end lost 5 bases, and 11 bases lay between the germline ends. This CDR3 has 12 amino acids. Per germline, CDR1 SQVTM and CDR2 ANQGSEA. This CDR3 reads CSVKDAENIQYF. The CDR3 DNA reads TGCAGCGTCAAGGATGCGGAAAACATTCAGTACTTC.

The chain combines TRBV30 with TRBJ1-1; D unclear. Germline V CDR1 and CDR2: GTSNPN, SVGIG (reference sequence). The CDR3 runs to 12 residues. Trimming removed 3 bases at V and 6 bases at J, with 11 bases between. CDR3 sequence (DNA): TGTGCCTGGAGCCCGAGGAGGGCTGAAGCTTTCTTT. Protein product: CAWSPRRAEAFF.

This chain links TRBV10-3 with TRBJ2-7; TRBD2 aligns across 9 bases. V lost 7 bases to trimming and J lost 3 bases; unmatched junction nucleotides: 7. CDR3 length equals 14 residues. Germline lookup yields CDR1 ENHRY and CDR2 SYGVKD. CDR3 loop: CAIKSGGTIYEQYF. CDR3 in DNA: TGTGCCATCAAGAGCGGGGGGACAATCTACGAGCAGTACTTC.

The rearrangement joins TRBV5-6 to TRBJ1-5; no firm D call. CDR3 size: 15 residues. Germline CDR1 is SGHDT and CDR2 is YYEEEE. The V end lost 4 bases, the J end lost 4 bases, and 15 bases lay between the germline ends. The CDR3 here is CASSVWRIQNQPQHF. The CDR3 DNA follows: TGTGCCAGCAGCGTCTGGAGGATCCAAAATCAGCCCCAGCATTTT. Variable domain in full (rest from reference TRBV5-6 and TRBJ1-5): DAGVTQSPTHLIKTRGQQVTLRCSPKSGHDTVSWYQQALGQGPQFIFQYYEEEERQRGNFPDRFSGHQFPNYSSELNVNALLLGDSALYLCASSVWRIQNQPQHFGDGTRLSIL.

The V and J genes are TRBV7-2 and TRBJ2-1; 9 nucleotides align to TRBD2. The CDR3 totals 15 residues. Germline CDR1 and CDR2: SGHTA and FQGNSA. V gave up 6 bases and J gave up 2 bases; unmatched junction bases: 5. CDR3 bases: TGTGCCAGCAGACGCGGGGGGGCGGCCTACAATGAGCAGTTCTTC. Its protein is CASRRGGAAYNEQFF.

The chain has TRBV7-9 and TRBJ1-5; D possibly corresponds to TRBD1 (6 bases). The CDR3 totals 13 residues. Trimming stripped 1 base from V and 6 bases from J, with 7 bases between. Germline V gives CDR1 SEHNR, CDR2 FQNEAQ (reference sequence). CDR3 region: CASSLGGLQPQHF. For the CDR3, the DNA is TGTGCCAGCAGCTTAGGGGGGCTTCAGCCCCAGCATTTT. Together with reference TRBV7-9 and TRBJ1-5, the CDR3 gives the full variable domain: DTGVSQNPRHKITKRGQNVTFRCDPISEHNRLYWYRQTLGQGPEFLTYFQNEAQLEKSRLLSDRFSAERPKGSFSTLEIQRTEQGDSAMYLCASSLGGLQPQHFGDGTRLSIL.

The V call is TRBV7-9, the J call TRBJ1-1, with a weak D call TRBD1 (6 bases). Per the germline V gene, CDR1 is SEHNR and CDR2 is FQNEAQ (reference sequence). This CDR3 has 14 amino acids. V was trimmed by 6 bases and J by 7 bases, leaving 18 bases between them. DNA for the CDR3: TGTGCCAGCAGTCTCCCGGGGGGGCTGAGTGAAGCTTTCTTT. Its protein product is CASSLPGGLSEAFF.

The chain employs TRBV27 and TRBJ2-3; D possibly corresponds to TRBD2 (6 bases). The CDR3 is 17 amino acids. The V gene lost 1 base and the J gene lost 7 bases, with 21 bases spanning the gap. Germline V lookup: CDR1 MNHEY, CDR2 SMNVEV (reference sequence). The CDR3 region has the DNA TGTGCCAGCAGTTTATTTTGGATAGCGGATACCACGAATACGCAGTATTTT. It codes for CASSLFWIADTTNTQYF.

This clone was detected only a few times. V usage is TRBV6-6 and J usage is TRBJ1-1; 7 bases align to TRBD1. The CDR3 runs 14 residues. Losses at the gene ends were 4 bases for V and 5 bases for J; bases not matched to a gene: 7. The germline V gene has CDR1 MNHNY and CDR2 SVGAGI (reference sequence). CDR3 in DNA: TGTGCCAGCAGTTTTCAGGGGGGAAGTACTGAAGCTTTCTTT. Translation gives CASSFQGGSTEAFF.

This clone has just one count. The rearrangement joins TRBV4-2 to TRBJ2-2; 9 bases agree with TRBD2. V gave up 0 bases and J gave up 4 bases; unmatched junction bases: 6. This CDR3 has 17 amino acids. Germline V gene sequence: CDR1 LGHNA, CDR2 YNFKEQ. In DNA form, the CDR3 reads TGTGCCAGCAGCCAAGATCGGATAGCGGGGGTCACCGGGGAGCTGTTTTTT. As protein: CASSQDRIAGVTGELFF.

The rearrangement uses TRBV7-8 and TRBJ2-5; 8 nucleotides align to TRBD2. This CDR3 contains 14 residues. Germline assignment: CDR1 SGHVS and CDR2 FQNEAQ. The V gene end was trimmed by 5 bases and the J gene end by 5 bases; junction bases not matched to a gene: 7. CDR3 residues: CASSPRGLVETQYF. In nucleotides, the CDR3 is TGTGCCAGCAGCCCCCGGGGACTAGTGGAGACCCAGTACTTC.

The J gene is TRBJ2-4, the V gene TRBV6-6; 7 nucleotides align to TRBD1. Per the germline V gene, CDR1 is MNHNY and CDR2 is SVGAGI (reference sequence). This CDR3 region has 14 residues. Trimming at V came to 5 bases and at J to 7 bases, leaving 8 bases not matched to a gene. The CDR3 region has the DNA TGTGCCAGCAGTCCCCGGCAGGGGGACAACATTCAGTACTTC. Protein: CASSPRQGDNIQYF.

V usage is TRBV19 and J usage is TRBJ2-7; a weak D match, TRBD2 (5 bases). The germline V and J ends were trimmed by 4 bases and 0 bases, with 10 bases remaining between them. Germline V gene sequence: CDR1 LNHDA, CDR2 SQIVND (reference sequence). CDR3 length: 14 amino acids. CDR3 bases: TGTGCCAGTAGTAAGAGCGGCCTCTCCTACGAGCAGTACTTC. It codes for CASSKSGLSYEQYF.

This rearrangement joins TRBV5-4 to TRBJ2-3; TRBD2 matches 7 bases. Trimming took 4 bases from V and 4 from J; bases not matched to a gene: 12. The CDR3 is 16 amino acids. Looked up from germline, CDR1 is SGHNT and CDR2 is YYREEE (reference sequence). CDR3 sequence reads: CASSRGDGGRPDTQYF. The CDR3 DNA follows: TGTGCCAGCAGCCGCGGCGACGGGGGGAGGCCAGATACGCAGTATTTT.